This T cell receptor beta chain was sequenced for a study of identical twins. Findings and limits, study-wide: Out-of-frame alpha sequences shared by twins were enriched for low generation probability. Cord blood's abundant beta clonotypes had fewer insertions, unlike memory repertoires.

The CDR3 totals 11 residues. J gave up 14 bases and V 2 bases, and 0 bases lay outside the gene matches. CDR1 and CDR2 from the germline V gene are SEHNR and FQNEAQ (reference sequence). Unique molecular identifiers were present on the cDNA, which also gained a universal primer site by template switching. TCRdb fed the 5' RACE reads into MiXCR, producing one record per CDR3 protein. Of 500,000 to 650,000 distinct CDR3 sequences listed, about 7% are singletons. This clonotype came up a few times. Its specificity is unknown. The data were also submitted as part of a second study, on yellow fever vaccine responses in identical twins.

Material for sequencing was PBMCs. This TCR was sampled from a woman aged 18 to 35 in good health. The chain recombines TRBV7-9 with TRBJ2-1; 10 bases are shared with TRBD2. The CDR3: CASSLSGREFF. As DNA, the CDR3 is TGTGCCAGCAGCTTAAGCGGGAGGGAGTTCTTC.